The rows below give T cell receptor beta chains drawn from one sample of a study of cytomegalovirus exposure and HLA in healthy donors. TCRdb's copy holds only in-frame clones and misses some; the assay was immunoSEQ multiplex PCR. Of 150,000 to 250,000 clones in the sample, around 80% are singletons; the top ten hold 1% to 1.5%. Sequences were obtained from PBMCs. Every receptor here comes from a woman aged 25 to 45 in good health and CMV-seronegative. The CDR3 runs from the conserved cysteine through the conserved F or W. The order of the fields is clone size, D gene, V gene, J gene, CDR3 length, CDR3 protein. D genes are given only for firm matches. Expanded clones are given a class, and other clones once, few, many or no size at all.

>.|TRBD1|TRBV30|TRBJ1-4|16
CAWSRDRGFTNEKLFF
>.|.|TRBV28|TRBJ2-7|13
CATTLGTPYEQYF
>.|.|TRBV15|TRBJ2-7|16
CATSRGDNPYPYEQYF
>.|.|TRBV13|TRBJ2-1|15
CASSLAGEVHNEQFF
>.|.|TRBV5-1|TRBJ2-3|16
CASSPMAGASTDTQYF
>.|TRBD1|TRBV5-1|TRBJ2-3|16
CASSFWDRAVPDTQYF
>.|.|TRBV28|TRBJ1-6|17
CASSPGVDRLYNSPLHF
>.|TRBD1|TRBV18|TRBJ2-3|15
CASSPGTGATDTQYF
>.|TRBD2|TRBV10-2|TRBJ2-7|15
CASTPDGRVSYEQYF
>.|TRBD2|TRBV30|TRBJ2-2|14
CAWSPLAGTGELFF
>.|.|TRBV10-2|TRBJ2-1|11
CASSSGGEQFF
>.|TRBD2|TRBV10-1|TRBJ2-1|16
CASSPPGLAGGNEQFF
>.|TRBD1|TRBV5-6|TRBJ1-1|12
CASSLAGTGTFF
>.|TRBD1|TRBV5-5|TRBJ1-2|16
CASSLGSGRGNYGYTF
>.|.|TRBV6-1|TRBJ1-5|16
CASSEARKGQGQPQHF
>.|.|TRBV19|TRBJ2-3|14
CASSIQRSTDTQYF
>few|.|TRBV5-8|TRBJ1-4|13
CAQTTGSNEKLFF
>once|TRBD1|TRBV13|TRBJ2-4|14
CASSRQGARDIQYF
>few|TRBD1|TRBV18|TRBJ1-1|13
CASSLQGGTEAFF
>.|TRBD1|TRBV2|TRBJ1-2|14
CASSDRQGRSGYTF
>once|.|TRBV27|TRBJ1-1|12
CASSNRASEAFF
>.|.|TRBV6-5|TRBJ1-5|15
CASSRTDSKNQPQHF
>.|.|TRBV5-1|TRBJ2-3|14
CASSQERLTDTQYF
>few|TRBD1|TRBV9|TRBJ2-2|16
CASSTRTGSRSGELFF
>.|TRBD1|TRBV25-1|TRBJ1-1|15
CASSGLQGHNTEAFF
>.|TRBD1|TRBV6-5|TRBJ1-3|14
CASRRGQGANTIYF
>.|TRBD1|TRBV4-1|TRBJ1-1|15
CASSQEGQAGTEAFF
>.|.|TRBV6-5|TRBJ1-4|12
CASSTGREKLFF
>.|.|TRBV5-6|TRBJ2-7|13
CASSWREAREQYF
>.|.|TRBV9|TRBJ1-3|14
CASSSSGQGNTIYF